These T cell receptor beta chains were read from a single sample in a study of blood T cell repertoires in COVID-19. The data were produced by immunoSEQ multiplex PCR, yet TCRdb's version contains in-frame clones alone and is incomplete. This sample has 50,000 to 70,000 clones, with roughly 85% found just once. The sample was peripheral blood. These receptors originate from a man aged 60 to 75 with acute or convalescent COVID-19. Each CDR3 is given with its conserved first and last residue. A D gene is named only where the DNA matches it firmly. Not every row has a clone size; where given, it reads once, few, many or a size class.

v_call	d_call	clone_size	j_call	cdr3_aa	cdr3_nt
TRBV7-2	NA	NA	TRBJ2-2	CASSLLGGGELFF	TGTGCCAGCAGCTTATTGGGGGGCGGGGAGCTGTTTTTT
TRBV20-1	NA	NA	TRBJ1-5	CSASQGPGQPQHF	TGCAGTGCTAGTCAGGGGCCGGGTCAGCCCCAGCATTTT
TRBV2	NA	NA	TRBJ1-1	CASRSSGGTEAFF	TGTGCCAGCAGAAGTTCAGGAGGGACTGAAGCTTTCTTT
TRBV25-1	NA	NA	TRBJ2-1	CASSIGQAGGNEQFF	TGTGCCAGCAGTATCGGACAGGCGGGGGGCAATGAGCAGTTCTTC
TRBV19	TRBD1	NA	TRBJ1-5	CASTPGQVYSNQPQHF	TGTGCCAGTACCCCGGGACAGGTCTATAGCAATCAGCCCCAGCATTTT
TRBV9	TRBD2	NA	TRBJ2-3	CASSPRAGRGTDTQYF	TGTGCCAGCAGCCCCCGCGCCGGGAGGGGGACAGATACGCAGTATTTT
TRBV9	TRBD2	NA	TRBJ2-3	CASSLPTSGSTDTQYF	TGTGCCAGCAGCCTACCGACTAGCGGGTCCACAGATACGCAGTATTTT
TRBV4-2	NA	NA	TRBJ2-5	CASSQAALETQYF	TGTGCCAGCAGCCAAGCAGCGTTGGAGACCCAGTACTTC
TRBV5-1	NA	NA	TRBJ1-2	CASSFTRPGVEGYTF	TGCGCCAGCAGCTTCACACGGCCAGGGGTGGAGGGCTACACCTTC
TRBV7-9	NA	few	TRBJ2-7	CASSLAQGYEQYF	TGTGCCAGCAGCTTAGCGCAGGGATACGAGCAGTACTTC
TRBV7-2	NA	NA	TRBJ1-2	CASTRRRGTPQGGYTF	TGTGCCAGCACCCGGAGGAGGGGCACCCCTCAAGGAGGCTACACCTTC
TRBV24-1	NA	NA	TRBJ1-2	CATSDFKGGDYGYTF	TGTGCCACCAGTGATTTTAAAGGCGGGGACTATGGCTACACCTTC
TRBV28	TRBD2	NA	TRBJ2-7	CASSSPSGGSSYEQYF	TGTGCCAGCAGTTCTCCTAGCGGGGGTAGCTCCTACGAGCAGTACTTC
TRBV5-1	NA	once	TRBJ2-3	CASSFGQTDTQYF	TGCGCCAGCAGCTTCGGACAGACAGATACGCAGTATTTT
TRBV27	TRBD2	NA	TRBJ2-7	CASSLSGLAGGSEQYF	TGTGCCAGCAGTTTATCCGGACTAGCGGGAGGCAGCGAGCAGTACTTC
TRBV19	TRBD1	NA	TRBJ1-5	CASSGGTGGNQPQHF	TGTGCCAGTAGTGGCGGGACAGGGGGCAATCAGCCCCAGCATTTT
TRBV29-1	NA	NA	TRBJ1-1	CSVQGIRTEAFF	TGCAGCGTCCAGGGGATTCGGACTGAAGCTTTCTTT
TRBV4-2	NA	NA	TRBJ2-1	CASSQDLGEQFF	TGTGCCAGCAGCCAAGATCTGGGCGAGCAGTTCTTC
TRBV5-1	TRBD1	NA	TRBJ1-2	CASSPSQGASPDGYTF	TGCGCCAGCAGCCCGTCCCAGGGGGCCTCACCAGATGGCTACACCTTC
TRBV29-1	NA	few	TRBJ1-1	CSVVKDIYTEAFF	TGCAGCGTCGTTAAGGACATCTACACTGAAGCTTTCTTT
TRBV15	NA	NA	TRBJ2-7	CATSRQGGYEQYF	TGTGCCACCAGCAGACAGGGAGGATACGAGCAGTACTTC
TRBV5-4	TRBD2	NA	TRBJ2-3	CASSSSGSPPHTQYF	TGTGCCAGCAGCTCTAGCGGGAGCCCGCCCCATACGCAGTATTTT
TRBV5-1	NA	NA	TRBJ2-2	CASSGFGSGGELFF	TGCGCCAGCAGTGGGTTTGGGAGTGGCGGGGAGCTGTTTTTT
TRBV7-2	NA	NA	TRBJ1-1	CASSVAPSRRGTEAFF	TGTGCCAGCAGCGTCGCCCCCTCCCGAAGGGGTACTGAAGCTTTCTTT
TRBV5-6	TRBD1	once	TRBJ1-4	CASSSETGGEEKLFF	TGTGCCAGCAGCTCCGAGACAGGGGGGGAAGAAAAACTGTTTTTT
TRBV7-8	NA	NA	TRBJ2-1	CAASPEGRPLNEQFF	TGTGCCGCCTCCCCGGAGGGCCGACCACTCAATGAGCAGTTCTTC
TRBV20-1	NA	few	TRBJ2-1	CSAIVGNEQFF	TGCAGTGCTATAGTTGGCAATGAGCAGTTCTTC
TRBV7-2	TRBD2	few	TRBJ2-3	CASSLVAAGVGDTQYF	TGTGCCAGCAGCTTAGTGGCTGCGGGAGTAGGAGATACGCAGTATTTT
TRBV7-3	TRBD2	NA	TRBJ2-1	CASSLGTTNEQFF	TGTGCCAGCAGCTTGGGGACTACCAATGAGCAGTTCTTC
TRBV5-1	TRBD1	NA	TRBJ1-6	CASSLGTGGPYNSPLHF	TGCGCCAGCAGCTTAGGAACAGGGGGACCCTATAATTCACCCCTCCACTTT
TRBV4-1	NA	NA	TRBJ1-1	CASSQDVRTEAFF	TGCGCCAGCAGCCAAGACGTGCGCACTGAAGCTTTCTTT
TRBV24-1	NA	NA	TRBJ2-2	CATSDPRRTGELFF	TGTGCCACCAGTGACCCTAGGAGGACCGGGGAGCTGTTTTTT
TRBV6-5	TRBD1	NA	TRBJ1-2	CASSSGQASYGYTF	TGTGCCAGCAGTTCCGGACAGGCTTCGTATGGCTACACCTTC
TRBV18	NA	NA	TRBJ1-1	CASSSTRTIEAFF	TGTGCCAGCTCATCCACTAGGACTATTGAAGCTTTCTTT
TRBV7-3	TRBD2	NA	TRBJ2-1	CASRPRLAGDEQFF	TGTGCCAGCAGACCGCGACTAGCGGGAGATGAGCAGTTCTTC
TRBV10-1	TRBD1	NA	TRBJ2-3	CASSESKTGPVKGGTDTQYF	TGCGCCAGCAGTGAGTCGAAGACAGGGCCCGTCAAAGGAGGCACAGATACGCAGTATTTT
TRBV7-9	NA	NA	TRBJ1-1	CASSWGPGNTEAFF	TGTGCCAGCAGCTGGGGGCCTGGGAACACTGAAGCTTTCTTT
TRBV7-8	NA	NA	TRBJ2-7	CASSLNAGANEQYF	TGTGCCAGCAGCTTAAATGCAGGGGCTAACGAGCAGTACTTC
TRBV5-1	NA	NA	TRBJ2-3	CASSLARGRADTQYF	TGCGCCAGCAGCTTGGCTAGGGGTAGAGCAGATACGCAGTATTTT
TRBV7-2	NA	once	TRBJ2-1	CASSLDSSYNEQFF	TGTGCCAGCAGCCTCGACAGCTCCTACAATGAGCAGTTCTTC
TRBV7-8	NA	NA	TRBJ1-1	CASSFKNTEAFF	TGTGCCAGCAGCTTCAAGAACACTGAAGCTTTCTTT
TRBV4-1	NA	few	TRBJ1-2	CASSRPDINYGYTF	TGCGCCAGCAGCCGCCCGGACATCAACTATGGCTACACCTTC
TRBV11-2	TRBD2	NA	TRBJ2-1	CASSLDRDSRGRALNEQFF	TGTGCCAGCAGCTTAGATCGGGACTCTCGCGGGAGGGCCTTAAATGAGCAGTTCTTC
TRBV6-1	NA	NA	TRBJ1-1	CASSELVSGEAFF	TGTGCCAGCAGTGAACTCGTATCGGGGGAAGCTTTCTTT
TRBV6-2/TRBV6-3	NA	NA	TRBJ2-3	CASSYSWYSPPTDTQYF	TGTGCCAGCAGTTACTCGTGGTACTCGCCACCCACAGATACGCAGTATTTT
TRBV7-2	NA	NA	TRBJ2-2	CASSADSTNTGELFF	TGTGCCAGCAGCGCGGACAGTACGAACACCGGGGAGCTGTTTTTT
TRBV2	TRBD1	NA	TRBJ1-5	CASSPGQGENLPQHF	TGTGCCAGCAGCCCGGGACAGGGCGAAAATTTGCCCCAGCATTTT
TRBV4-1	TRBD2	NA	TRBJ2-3	CASRSHWAGGLTDTQYF	TGCGCCAGCCGCAGCCATTGGGCGGGAGGTCTGACAGATACGCAGTATTTT
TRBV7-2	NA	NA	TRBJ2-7	CASSQGGAGGYEQYF	TGTGCCAGCAGCCAAGGGGGGGCAGGAGGTTACGAGCAGTACTTC
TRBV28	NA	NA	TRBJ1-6	CASSIYPSPLHF	TGTGCCAGCAGTATTTATCCCTCACCCCTCCACTTT
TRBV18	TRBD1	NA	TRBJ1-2	CASSPPARGRDYGYTF	TGTGCCAGCTCACCACCGGCGAGGGGGCGCGACTATGGCTACACCTTC
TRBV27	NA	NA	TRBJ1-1	CASSLGAMNTEAFF	TGTGCCAGCAGTTTAGGGGCCATGAACACTGAAGCTTTCTTT